One sample yielded the 31 T cell receptor beta chains listed below, sequenced in a study of blood T cell repertoires in COVID-19. Data came from immunoSEQ multiplex PCR; TCRdb stores just in-frame clones and leaves some out. The sample gives about 270,000 clones, around 86% of which show up once; 5.5% to 6.5% is in the top ten. Sequencing input: peripheral blood. The receptors stem from a woman of 80 years or more with COVID-19, enrolled during active disease.

Here the CDR3 DNA reads TGTGCCACCTTGGACAGGGTTAAGACTGAAGCTTTCTTT. This codes for CATLDRVKTEAFF. The chain carries TRBV19 and TRBJ1-1, with TRBD1 matching over 8 bases. Germline V lookup: CDR1 LNHDA, CDR2 SQIVND (reference sequence). The CDR3 length is 13 residues. After removal of 10 bases from V and 5 bases from J, the junction contained 9 bases not matched to a gene.

The chain joins TRBV27 to TRBJ1-6; TRBD1 matches at 8 bases. This CDR3 contains 15 residues. Trimming cost V 5 bases and J 9 bases; bases outside gene matches: 9. CDR1 MNHEY and CDR2 SMNVEV come from the germline V gene (reference sequence). The CDR3 DNA reads TGTGCCAGCAGTACCGGACAGGGAAACGTTTCACCCCTCCACTTT. Amino acids: CASSTGQGNVSPLHF.

The chain is built from TRBV7-9 and TRBJ1-4; D not certain. V lost 8 bases to trimming and J lost 5 bases, with 6 bases between them. Germline V gene sequence: CDR1 SEHNR, CDR2 FQNEAQ (reference sequence). The CDR3 contains 11 residues. The CDR3 region has the DNA TGTGCCAGCGACACAAATGAAAAACTGTTTTTT. Protein product: CASDTNEKLFF.

The V call is TRBV28, the J call TRBJ1-1; a weak D match, TRBD1 (5 bases). The V gene lost 8 bases and the J gene lost 2 bases, with 18 bases spanning the gap. Per germline, CDR1 MDHEN and CDR2 SYDVKM. The CDR3 is made up of 15 amino acids. CDR3 sequence reads: CASPPRIGVNTEAFF. CDR3 nucleotide sequence: TGTGCCAGCCCCCCCCGGATAGGGGTAAACACTGAAGCTTTCTTT.

V usage is TRBV2 and J usage is TRBJ2-5; the D is unclear. The V end lost 6 bases, the J end lost 1 base, and 18 bases lay between the germline ends. This CDR3 has 16 residues. Germline CDR1 and CDR2: SNHLY and FYNNEI. CDR3 region: CASSALSGAGQETQYF. In DNA, the CDR3 is TGTGCCAGCAGCGCATTGTCCGGCGCAGGCCAAGAGACCCAGTACTTC.

This rearrangement joins TRBV11-1 to TRBJ1-3; the D gene is possibly TRBD1 (5 bases). In germline, CDR1 is SGHAT, CDR2 FQDESV (reference sequence). The germline V and J ends were trimmed by 2 bases and 0 bases, with 11 bases remaining between them. This CDR3 has 16 amino acids. CDR3 sequence reads: CASSLLRGASGNTIYF. The CDR3 DNA sequence: TGTGCCAGCAGCTTATTAAGGGGCGCCTCTGGAAACACCATATATTTT.

The table lists this clone with a count of one. The CDR3 nucleotides are TGTGCCAGCAGCCAGCTGGTTGTGGGGGCCAATGAGCAGTTCTTC. Its protein product is CASSQLVVGANEQFF. J is TRBJ2-1 and V is TRBV4-2, with D maybe TRBD1 (6 bases). Germline-derived CDR1 and CDR2 are LGHNA and YNFKEQ. V lost 3 bases to trimming and J lost 6 bases, with 15 bases between them. The CDR3 extends over 15 amino acids.

The chain uses TRBV28 and TRBJ1-4; 9 bases line up with TRBD1. V was pared by 3 bases and J by 6 bases, with 5 bases of the junction left unmatched. The CDR3 is 15 amino acids. The germline V gene encodes CDR1 MDHEN and CDR2 SYDVKM. The CDR3 DNA is TGTGCCAGCAGTTTTCTCACAGGGGGCGATGAAAAACTGTTTTTT. Protein sequence: CASSFLTGGDEKLFF.

Regarding this clone: Other DNA sequences from this sample encode an identical CDR3 as well. The genes are TRBV7-2 and TRBJ1-5, with 7 positions matching TRBD1. Germline CDR1 SGHTA, CDR2 FQGNSA. The CDR3 length is 15 residues. After removal of 6 bases from V and 0 bases from J, the junction contained 5 bases not matched to a gene. CDR3 residues: CASSPTGDSNQPQHF. The CDR3 DNA follows: TGTGCCAGCAGTCCCACAGGGGATAGCAATCAGCCCCAGCATTTT.

The chain joins TRBV9 to TRBJ1-4; D is unresolved. The CDR3 covers 15 residues. V was cut by 0 bases and J by 7 bases, with 13 bases left in between. Looked up from germline, CDR1 is SGDLS and CDR2 is YYNGEE. The CDR3 sequence: CASSVDGQSGEKLFF. The CDR3 DNA reads TGTGCCAGCAGCGTAGATGGGCAGAGTGGTGAAAAACTGTTTTTT.

The genes are TRBV6-2 or TRBV6-3 and TRBJ2-5, with D tentatively TRBD2 (6 bases). Trimming pared 2 bases from V and 0 bases from J, leaving 13 bases between. Germline CDR1 is MNHEY and CDR2 is SVGEGT. This CDR3 is 16 amino acids long. This chain's CDR3 is CASSYNIADNQETQYF. The CDR3 coding sequence is TGTGCCAGCAGTTACAACATAGCGGATAACCAAGAGACCCAGTACTTC.

This clone has more than one count but fewer than ten. This chain uses TRBV6-2 or TRBV6-3 with TRBJ1-5; D is ambiguous. V lost 0 bases, J lost 3 bases, and 9 bases lay in between. CDR3 length: 15 amino acids. CDR1 is MNHEY and CDR2 is SVGEGT in the germline V gene. The DNA of the CDR3 is TGTGCCAGCAGTTACTCTTCGGGTGTCAATCAGCCCCAGCATTTT. Translated: CASSYSSGVNQPQHF.

This chain connects TRBV5-3 to TRBJ2-2; 9 bases agree with TRBD2. TRBV5-3 is annotated as an ORF whose role is uncertain. The CDR3 has 16 residues. The V segment lost 6 bases and the J segment 0 bases; nucleotides outside the gene matches: 6. The CDR3 loop is CARTASGTANTGELFF. Here the CDR3 DNA reads TGTGCCAGAACGGCTAGCGGGACTGCGAACACCGGGGAGCTGTTTTTT.

The chain has TRBV6-5 and TRBJ2-5; D possibly corresponds to TRBD2 (6 bases). Trimming removed 8 bases from V and 3 bases from J, with 13 bases in between. The germline V gene encodes CDR1 MNHEY and CDR2 SVGAGI. The CDR3 extends over 13 amino acids. The CDR3 nucleotides are TGTGCCAGCGCGGGACTCGACAAAGAGACCCAGTACTTC. Residues: CASAGLDKETQYF.

This clone has a single count. The J gene is TRBJ1-3, the V gene TRBV28; tentatively, D is TRBD1 (5 bases). The CDR3 length is 14 residues. Trimming removed 6 bases from V and 2 bases from J, with 11 bases in between. From germline, CDR1 is MDHEN and CDR2 SYDVKM. The CDR3 sequence: CASSPPGTGNTIYF. The CDR3 DNA reads TGTGCCAGCAGCCCCCCAGGGACTGGAAACACCATATATTTT.

This chain links TRBV28 with TRBJ1-2; tentatively, D is TRBD1 (6 bases). The CDR3 loop spans 13 amino acids. Trimming took 7 bases from V and 4 from J, leaving 13 bases between them. Germline-derived CDR1 and CDR2 are MDHEN and SYDVKM. This CDR3 is CASISGGPYGYTF. CDR3 in DNA: TGTGCCAGCATAAGTGGGGGCCCCTATGGCTACACCTTC.

This clone was seen just once. The rearrangement uses TRBV15 and TRBJ2-1, with TRBD2 identical over 11 bases. This CDR3 is 15 amino acids long. The germline CDR1 and CDR2 sequences are LNHNV and YYDKDF (reference sequence). The J segment lost 4 bases and the V segment lost 8 bases, leaving 7 bases of the junction unmatched. This chain's CDR3 is CATQLLAGAYNEQFF. In DNA form, the CDR3 reads TGTGCCACCCAATTACTAGCGGGGGCTTACAATGAGCAGTTCTTC. The variable domain in full, completed from reference TRBV15 and TRBJ2-1, reads DAMVIQNPRYQVTQFGKPVTLSCSQTLNHNVMYWYQQKSSQAPKLLFHYYDKDFNNEADTPDNFQSRRPNTSFCFLDIRSPGLGDTAMYLCATQLLAGAYNEQFFGPGTRLTVL.

The chain employs TRBV2 and TRBJ1-1; D not resolved. CDR1 and CDR2 from the germline V gene are SNHLY and FYNNEI. The CDR3 is made up of 16 amino acids. With 0 bases removed from V and 1 base from J, the gap between germline ends came to 12 bases. CDR3 loop: CASSEALRVGNTEAFF. DNA for the CDR3: TGTGCCAGCAGTGAAGCGCTTCGGGTAGGGAACACTGAAGCTTTCTTT.

The rearrangement uses TRBV6-1 and TRBJ2-3, with 9 nucleotides matching TRBD2. CDR1 MNHNS and CDR2 SASEGT come from the germline V gene. Losses at the gene ends were 4 bases for V and 0 bases for J; bases not matched to a gene: 8. The CDR3 sequence is 17 residues long. The CDR3 DNA follows: TGTGCCAGCAGTGTGTCTAGCGGGATCTCAAGCACAGATACGCAGTATTTT. Encoded protein: CASSVSSGISSTDTQYF.

The chain employs TRBV29-1 and TRBJ2-3, with TRBD2 as a possible D gene (6 bases). The CDR3 length is 14 residues. Germline assignment: CDR1 SQVTM and CDR2 ANQGSEA. Trimming pared 4 bases from V and 4 bases from J, leaving 15 bases between. The CDR3 coding sequence is TGCAGCGTTGGGGCTTCGGGAGCATCAGATACGCAGTATTTT. Translating gives CSVGASGASDTQYF.

The CDR3 coding sequence is TGTGCCATAAGGCCTAGCGGGGGTCCCTACGAGCAGTACTTC. This encodes CAIRPSGGPYEQYF. This chain links TRBV10-3 with TRBJ2-7; 10 bases agree with TRBD2. V lost 9 bases and J lost 2; bases outside the gene matches: 7. The CDR3 has 14 amino acids. CDR1 is ENHRY, CDR2 SYGVKD, per germline.

On this clone: This sample also contains other DNA sequences that code for the same CDR3. V is TRBV28 and J is TRBJ2-2, with a possible D match to TRBD2 (5 bases). This CDR3 spans 17 amino acids. Trimming took off 5 bases at V and 6 bases at J, with 22 bases between the two ends. Germline V gene sequence: CDR1 MDHEN, CDR2 SYDVKM. The CDR3 loop is CASSTPWSGLTPGELFF. The CDR3 DNA reads as TGTGCCAGCAGTACACCATGGTCGGGATTAACGCCCGGGGAGCTGTTTTTT. Complete variable domain (other parts from reference TRBV28 and TRBJ2-2): DVKVTQSSRYLVKRTGEKVFLECVQDMDHENMFWYRQDPGLGLRLIYFSYDVKMKEKGDIPEGYSVSREKKERFSLILESASTNQTSMYLCASSTPWSGLTPGELFFGEGSRLTVL.

The chain recombines TRBV28 with TRBJ2-5; possible D gene TRBD1, 6 bases. The length of the CDR3 is 13 residues. Germline V lookup: CDR1 MDHEN, CDR2 SYDVKM. Trimming removed 6 bases at V and 5 bases at J, with 13 bases between. CDR3 DNA sequence: TGTGCCAGCAGGTCACAGGGTAGGGAGACCCAGTACTTC. This sequence encodes CASRSQGRETQYF.

The chain uses TRBV11-1 and TRBJ1-1, with 9 bases aligning to TRBD1. The CDR3 has 15 residues. The germline V gene has CDR1 SGHAT and CDR2 FQDESV (reference sequence). The trim removed 5 bases at V and 3 bases at J, leaving 7 bases unmatched. The DNA of the CDR3 is TGTGCCAGCAGCCTACACAGGGGGCTGGACACTGAAGCTTTCTTT. Protein sequence: CASSLHRGLDTEAFF.

The chain links TRBV10-1 to TRBJ2-7, with D possibly being TRBD2 (6 bases). The CDR3 extends over 17 amino acids. CDR1 is WNHNN and CDR2 is SYGVQD in the germline V gene (reference sequence). With 4 bases removed from V and 4 bases from J, the gap between germline ends came to 23 bases. The CDR3 nucleotides read TGCGCCAGCAGTGGGCCTAAAGGGCGGGGCCTTACTTACGAGCAGTACTTC. This translates into CASSGPKGRGLTYEQYF.

The chain couples TRBV15 to TRBJ2-7, with TRBD2 as a possible D gene (6 bases). Germline loops: CDR1 LNHNV, CDR2 YYDKDF (reference sequence). Trimming removed 1 base from V and 7 bases from J, with 17 bases in between. CDR3 length: 15 residues. The CDR3 bases are TGTGCCACCAGCAGAGTTCGGGGAGGATCTCTTGAGCAGTACTTC. It translates to CATSRVRGGSLEQYF.

This clone showed up just a few times. The rearrangement links TRBV5-1 to TRBJ1-3, with 7 bases fitting TRBD1. V gave up 4 bases and J gave up 4 bases; unmatched junction bases: 14. Looked up from germline, CDR1 is SGHRS and CDR2 is YFSETQ. The CDR3 sequence is 17 residues long. CDR3 sequence reads: CASSMGDSSTLGNTIYF. DNA for the CDR3: TGCGCCAGCAGCATGGGGGACAGCTCCACTCTGGGAAACACCATATATTTT.

The table lists this clone with a count of one. The rearrangement uses TRBV12-3 or TRBV12-4 and TRBJ1-3, with TRBD1 identical over 7 bases. V gave up 8 bases and J gave up 7 bases; unmatched junction bases: 8. This CDR3 has 13 amino acids. The CDR3 coding sequence is TGTGCCAGCGGGGACAGTAATATGAACACCATATATTTT. Translated, it gives CASGDSNMNTIYF.

The chain links TRBV14 to TRBJ1-1; D is undetermined. V was trimmed by 0 bases and J by 10 bases, leaving 18 bases between them. This CDR3 has 15 residues. In germline, CDR1 is SGHDN, CDR2 FVKESK. The CDR3 DNA reads TGTGCCAGCAGCCAAGACGAAAGAAGGAGGATCGGAGCTTTCTTT. Its protein product is CASSQDERRRIGAFF.

On this clone itself: Other DNA variants within this sample encode the same CDR3. The chain uses TRBV2 and TRBJ2-4, with D possibly matching TRBD2 (6 bases). Looked up from germline, CDR1 is SNHLY and CDR2 is FYNNEI. The CDR3 consists of 15 residues. Deletions cut 8 bases from V and 0 bases from J, with 14 bases between. Here the CDR3 reads CASALEGLAKNIQYF. As DNA, the CDR3 is TGTGCCAGCGCTCTAGAGGGACTAGCCAAAAACATTCAGTACTTC. The entire variable domain, with the rest obtained from reference TRBV2 and TRBJ2-4, is as follows: EPEVTQTPSHQVTQMGQEVILRCVPISNHLYFYWYRQILGQKVEFLVSFYNNEISEKSEIFDDQFSVERPDGSNFTLKIRSTKLEDSAMYFCASALEGLAKNIQYFGAGTRLSVL.

The genes are TRBV19 and TRBJ1-2; 9 nucleotides align to TRBD1. The CDR3 consists of 15 residues. CDR1 and CDR2 from the germline V gene are LNHDA and SQIVND (reference sequence). V shed 7 bases and J 4 bases; nucleotides not matched to a gene: 10. The CDR3 region has the DNA TGTGCCAGTATGCCACAGGGGGCAGTGGTCTATGGCTACACCTTC. Amino acids: CASMPQGAVVYGYTF.